This T cell receptor gamma chain emerged from a study of gamma-delta chains in newborns, infants, children. Concerning this clone: Other DNA sequences from this sample encode an identical CDR3 as well.

CDR3 length: 17 amino acids. J was trimmed by 4 bases and V by 0 bases; bases with no gene match: 3. Germline CDR1 and CDR2: GITISATS and ISYDGTV (reference sequence). TCRdb reanalyzed the reads using CATT. The sample lists around 580 gamma-chain clones, 65% to 75% occurring once. Source material: blood. The J gene is TRGJP, the V gene TRGV9. No J gene is reported in TCRdb; it was inferred here by comparing the DNA with germline. The sequence came from a child who was a newborn, infant or young child, either healthy, febrile or measles-vaccinated (not recorded which). The CDR3 nucleotides are TGTGCCTTGTGGGAGGTGCATCAAGAGTTGGGCAAAAAAATCAAGGTATTT. The encoded protein is CALWEVHQELGKKIKVF.